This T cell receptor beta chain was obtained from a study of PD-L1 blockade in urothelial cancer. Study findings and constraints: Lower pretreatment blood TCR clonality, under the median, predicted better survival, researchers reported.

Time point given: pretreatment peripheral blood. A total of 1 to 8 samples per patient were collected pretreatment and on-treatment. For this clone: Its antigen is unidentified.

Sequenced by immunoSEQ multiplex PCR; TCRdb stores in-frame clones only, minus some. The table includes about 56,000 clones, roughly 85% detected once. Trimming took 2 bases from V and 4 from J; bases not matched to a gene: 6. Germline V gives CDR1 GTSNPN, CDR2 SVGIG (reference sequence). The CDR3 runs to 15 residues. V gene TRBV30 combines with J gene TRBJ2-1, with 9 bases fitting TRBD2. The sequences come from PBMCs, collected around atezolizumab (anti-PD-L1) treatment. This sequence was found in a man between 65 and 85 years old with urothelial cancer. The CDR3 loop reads CAWSLTSGRYNEQFF. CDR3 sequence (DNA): TGTGCCTGGAGTCTGACTAGCGGACGTTACAATGAGCAGTTCTTC.